This entry lists 4 T cell receptor beta chains sequenced from one sample in a study of post-analysis software for immune sequencing data. Whole-study results and caveats: When patients were compared with controls, roughly five TRBV segments were more frequent, TRBV5-6, TRBV5-1 and TRBV20-1 among them.

The TCR beta cDNA libraries contained unique molecular identifiers. TCRdb passed the PCR reads through MiXCR, listing each CDR3 protein once. The sample lists roughly 600,000 distinct CDR3 sequences, roughly 45% occurring once. These receptors' antigens are unknown. Sequenced input: blood. The receptors come from a girl between 10 and 17 years old with multiple sclerosis.

The chain recombines TRBV29-1 with TRBJ2-7; the D gene is possibly TRBD1 (5 bases). From germline, CDR1 is SQVTM and CDR2 ANQGSEA. Trimming took off 7 bases at V and 2 bases at J, with 15 bases between the two ends. The CDR3 has 13 residues. CDR3 in DNA: TGCAGCGCCCGAGCACAGGTCCCCTACGAGCAGTACTTC. Translated: CSARAQVPYEQYF.

The chain links TRBV30 to TRBJ2-7, with D perhaps matching TRBD1 or TRBD2 (5 bases each). CDR1 is GTSNPN, CDR2 SVGIG, per germline (reference sequence). CDR3 size: 13 residues. V was trimmed by 4 bases and J by 6 bases, leaving 16 bases between them. The CDR3 bases are TGTGCCTGGACCTCCGGGGCTACCGGCGAGCAGTACTTC. As protein: CAWTSGATGEQYF.

V gene TRBV24-1 combines with J gene TRBJ2-3; 7 positions match TRBD1. V trimming: 4 bases; J trimming: 3 bases; junction bases outside the gene matches: 6. CDR3 length equals 15 residues. Germline CDR1 is KGHDR and CDR2 is SFDVKD. This CDR3 reads CATSDPTGWTDTQYF. The CDR3 DNA sequence: TGTGCCACCAGTGACCCGACAGGGTGGACAGATACGCAGTATTTT.

The chain carries TRBV20-1 and TRBJ1-5; 10 bases fit TRBD1. The J segment lost 1 base and the V segment lost 5 bases, leaving 2 bases of the junction unmatched. CDR1 is DFQATT and CDR2 is SNEGSKA in the germline V gene (reference sequence). CDR3 length equals 14 residues. CDR3 nucleotide sequence: TGCAGTGCTCGGACAGGGGGAAGCAATCAGCCCCAGCATTTT. Encoded protein: CSARTGGSNQPQHF.